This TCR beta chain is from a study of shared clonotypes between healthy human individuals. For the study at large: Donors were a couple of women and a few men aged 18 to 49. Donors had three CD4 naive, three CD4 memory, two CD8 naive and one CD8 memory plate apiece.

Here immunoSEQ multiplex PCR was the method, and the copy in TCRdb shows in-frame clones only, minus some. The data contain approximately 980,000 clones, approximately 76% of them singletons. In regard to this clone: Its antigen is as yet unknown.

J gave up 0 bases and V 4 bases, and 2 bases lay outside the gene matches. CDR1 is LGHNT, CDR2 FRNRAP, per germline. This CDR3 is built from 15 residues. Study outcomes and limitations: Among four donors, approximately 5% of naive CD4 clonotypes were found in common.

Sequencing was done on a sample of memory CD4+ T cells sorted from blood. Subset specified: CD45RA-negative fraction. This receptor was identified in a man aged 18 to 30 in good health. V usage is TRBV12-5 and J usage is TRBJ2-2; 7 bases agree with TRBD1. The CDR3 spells CASGWGTANTGELFF. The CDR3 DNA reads TGTGCTAGTGGTTGGGGGACAGCGAACACCGGGGAGCTGTTTTTT.